These T cell receptor beta chains were read from a single sample in a study of blood T cell repertoires in COVID-19. Assay used: immunoSEQ multiplex PCR; TCRdb lists only in-frame clones, some missing. The sample lists 77,000 or so clones; 80% to 90% were seen once. Sequencing input: peripheral blood. The receptor source for this set is a man between 50 and 59 years old with active COVID-19. Both conserved end residues are part of each CDR3. A D gene is named only where the DNA matches it firmly. Expanded clones are given a class, and other clones once, few, many or no size at all.

>.|TRBV7-9|TRBD1|TRBJ1-1
TGTGCCAGCAGCGGATGGGGACAGGGTGTTGGCACTGAAGCTTTCTTT
CASSGWGQGVGTEAFF
>.|TRBV5-4|.|TRBJ2-7
TGTGCCAGCAGCACCCGGGATCTGGGCTCCTACGAGCAGTACTTC
CASSTRDLGSYEQYF
>.|TRBV12-3/TRBV12-4|TRBD1|TRBJ2-7
TGTGCCAGCAGTTTCGCAGGGGGCTACGAGCAGTACTTC
CASSFAGGYEQYF
>.|TRBV15|.|TRBJ2-2
TGTGCCACCAGCGGCAGGGCGAACACCGGGGAGCTGTTTTTT
CATSGRANTGELFF
>.|TRBV7-3|TRBD2|TRBJ2-3
TGTGCCAGCAGCCCTAGCGGGAGTAATCCAGATACGCAGTATTTT
CASSPSGSNPDTQYF
>.|TRBV9|.|TRBJ2-2
TGTGCCAGCAGCGAGGGGCCAGGGGAGATCACCGGGGAGCTGTTTTTT
CASSEGPGEITGELFF
>.|TRBV4-2|.|TRBJ2-5
TGTGCCAGCAGCCAAGAGGAGGGCCGGGAGACCCAGTACTTC
CASSQEEGRETQYF
>.|TRBV10-3|TRBD1|TRBJ2-5
TGTGCCATCAGTGAGCCCATCCGGGACAGCCAAGAGACCCAGTACTTC
CAISEPIRDSQETQYF
>few|TRBV28|TRBD1|TRBJ1-2
TGTGCCAGCAGTTATAGGGGGCAATATGGCTACACCTTC
CASSYRGQYGYTF
>.|TRBV28|.|TRBJ2-5
TGTGCCAGCAGTTTTGGCAAAGAGACCCAGTACTTC
CASSFGKETQYF
>.|TRBV7-2|.|TRBJ2-7
TGTGCCAGCAGCTTCCCTAGTTACTCCTACGAGCAGTACTTC
CASSFPSYSYEQYF
>.|TRBV11-3|TRBD1|TRBJ1-2
TGTGCCAGCAGCTTAGAGTCGACAGGGGGATATGGCTACACCTTC
CASSLESTGGYGYTF
>.|TRBV2|.|TRBJ1-5
TGTGCCAGCAGGTACTATAGCAATCAGCCCCAGCATTTT
CASRYYSNQPQHF
>.|TRBV7-9|.|TRBJ1-6
TGTGCCAGCAGCTGGAAAGGGGATTCACCCCTCCACTTT
CASSWKGDSPLHF
>.|TRBV4-3|TRBD1|TRBJ1-2
TGCGCCAGCAGCGCGCGGGACAGGGGGAACTATGGCTACACCTTC
CASSARDRGNYGYTF
>.|TRBV6-5|TRBD1|TRBJ2-1
TGTGCCAGCAGTTACGGGACAGGGGCAAACAATGAGCAGTTCTTC
CASSYGTGANNEQFF
>.|TRBV11-2|.|TRBJ2-4
TGTGCCAGCAGCTTAAGCTCCACCTCCAAAAACATTCAGTACTTC
CASSLSSTSKNIQYF
>.|TRBV7-3|TRBD2|TRBJ2-7
TGTGCCAGCAGCGCGGCTAGCGGGAACTACGAGCAGTACTTC
CASSAASGNYEQYF
>.|TRBV12-3/TRBV12-4|.|TRBJ2-4
TGTGCCAGCAGCCAGCAGGGGTACATTCAGTACTTC
CASSQQGYIQYF
>.|TRBV11-3|TRBD2|TRBJ2-7
TGTGCCAGCAGCTCAGATTTGTTAGCGGGATTCTACGAGCAGTACTTC
CASSSDLLAGFYEQYF
>.|TRBV6-5|.|TRBJ1-2
TGTGCCAGCTGGAGCAGTAATGGCTACACCTTC
CASWSSNGYTF
>.|TRBV5-6|.|TRBJ1-2
TGTGCCAGCAGCTTGAGGAGGGGTGATGGCTACACCTTC
CASSLRRGDGYTF
>.|TRBV5-1|.|TRBJ2-2
TGCGCCAGCCAGCCCGGGAACGCTCGTCTGCCCGGGGAGCTGTTTTTT
CASQPGNARLPGELFF
>.|TRBV5-6|.|TRBJ1-4
TGTGCCAGCAGCTTGGCCACAGGGAGAAAGAATGAAAAACTGTTTTTT
CASSLATGRKNEKLFF
>.|TRBV2|.|TRBJ1-1
TGTGCCAGCGAAAAAATGGCGGGGACTGAAGCTTTCTTT
CASEKMAGTEAFF
>.|TRBV9|.|TRBJ2-1
TGTGCCAGCAGCGTGGCGGGACAGACATACAATGAGCAGTTCTTC
CASSVAGQTYNEQFF
>.|TRBV15|TRBD2|TRBJ2-1
TGTGCCACCAGCAGAGATATGAGCGGGAGGGCCGGGGGTGAGCAGTTCTTC
CATSRDMSGRAGGEQFF
>.|TRBV4-1|.|TRBJ2-7
TGCGCCAGCAGCCAAGTCTTAAACTACGAGCAGTACTTC
CASSQVLNYEQYF
>once|TRBV14|.|TRBJ1-5
TGTGCCAGCAGCCAGGGGGACACTCAAAATCAGCCCCAGCATTTT
CASSQGDTQNQPQHF
>.|TRBV19|.|TRBJ2-1
TGTGCCAGTATTAGCGGCGGATTCTACAATGAGCAGTTCTTC
CASISGGFYNEQFF
>.|TRBV4-1|TRBD2|TRBJ2-1
TGCGCCAGCAGCCTCCTGGGGAGGGAAGGTGAGCAGTTCTTC
CASSLLGREGEQFF
>.|TRBV5-1|TRBD1|TRBJ2-7
TGCGCCAGCAGCGTAGGACAGGCCACCTACGAGCAGTACTTC
CASSVGQATYEQYF
>.|TRBV19|.|TRBJ1-1
TGTGCCAGTAGTCATTGGCGGGGTTGGGGTTCGGGGGACACTGAAGCTTTCTTT
CASSHWRGWGSGDTEAFF
>few|TRBV19|.|TRBJ1-1
TGTGCCAGTAGTCCCCTATCTCGAGGGAACACTGAAGCTTTCTTT
CASSPLSRGNTEAFF
>.|TRBV14|TRBD1|TRBJ1-6
TGTGCCAGCAGCCAAGACAGGGGGCCTAATTCACCCCTCCACTTT
CASSQDRGPNSPLHF
>.|TRBV6-6|.|TRBJ2-2
TGTGCCAGCAGTATATACCAGGCGCCCGGGGAGCTGTTTTTT
CASSIYQAPGELFF
>.|TRBV9|.|TRBJ2-5
TGTGCCAGCAGCGTAGGGCAGGGTGGTGTGGCCCAGTACTTC
CASSVGQGGVAQYF
>.|TRBV5-1|.|TRBJ2-2
TGCGCCAGCAGCTTGGCCTCAGGGGTCGGAGTCGGGGAGCTGTTTTTT
CASSLASGVGVGELFF
>.|TRBV4-1|TRBD1|TRBJ2-7
TGCGCCAGCAGCCTAGCCGGGACAGGCTCCTACGAGCAGTACTTC
CASSLAGTGSYEQYF
>.|TRBV9|.|TRBJ2-1
TGTGCCAGCAGCGTAGAAGCTAGCTCCAACAATGAGCAGTTCTTC
CASSVEASSNNEQFF
>.|TRBV7-8|TRBD1|TRBJ2-7
TGTGCCAGCAGCCCCGGGACAGTTATAATCTACGAGCAGTACTTC
CASSPGTVIIYEQYF
>.|TRBV28|.|TRBJ2-7
TGTGCCAGCAGTCTCGGTGCCCTCTACGAGCAGTACTTC
CASSLGALYEQYF
>once|TRBV5-1|.|TRBJ2-1
TGCGCCAGCAGGTTGAGCTTTGCGACCTACAATGAGCAGTTCTTC
CASRLSFATYNEQFF
>.|TRBV27|TRBD2|TRBJ2-7
TGTGCCAGCAGTCAGACGACTAGCGTAAGCTCCTACGAGCAGTACTTC
CASSQTTSVSSYEQYF
>.|TRBV10-3|.|TRBJ1-3
TGTGCCATCAGGGACACTCCCCGACTCTCTGGAAACACCATATATTTT
CAIRDTPRLSGNTIYF
>.|TRBV28|TRBD1|TRBJ2-3
TGTGCCAGCAGTTTTATGGCAGGGGGCAACACAGATACGCAGTATTTT
CASSFMAGGNTDTQYF
>.|TRBV28|.|TRBJ1-1
TGTGCCAGCAGTGGGGTGTATATGGGGGCGGACACTGAAGCTTTCTTT
CASSGVYMGADTEAFF
>.|TRBV18|.|TRBJ1-3
TGTGCCAGCTCACCACTCATTGTTGTTAGGCGGGACTCTGGAAACACCATATATTTT
CASSPLIVVRRDSGNTIYF
>.|TRBV27|TRBD1|TRBJ1-5
TGTGCCAGCAGTTTGGGACAGTCTCGGACAGAGCCCCAGCATTTT
CASSLGQSRTEPQHF
>few|TRBV5-4|.|TRBJ2-5
TGTGCCAGCAGTTCGGGTGTGAGCGGAGGGGAGACCCAGTACTTC
CASSSGVSGGETQYF
>.|TRBV28|TRBD1|TRBJ1-1
TGTGCCAGCAGTTCCGGGACAGGGGGCCGTTGGACTGAAGCTTTCTTT
CASSSGTGGRWTEAFF
>.|TRBV4-2|TRBD2|TRBJ2-5
TGTGCCAGCAGTACTGGGACTAGCGGACAAGAGACCCAGTACTTC
CASSTGTSGQETQYF
>few|TRBV12-3/TRBV12-4|TRBD1|TRBJ1-2
TGTGCCAGCAGTCGGGACAGGGGAGGCTACACCTTC
CASSRDRGGYTF
>.|TRBV11-3|.|TRBJ2-1
TGTGCCAGCAGCACCCGGTTTGCCGGGTCCTACAATGAGCAGTTCTTC
CASSTRFAGSYNEQFF
>.|TRBV20-1|.|TRBJ2-7
TGCAGTGCTAGGGGTGCCGGGGGGCAGTACTTC
CSARGAGGQYF
>few|TRBV6-5|.|TRBJ1-3
TGTGCCAGCAGAGGAGGATCTGGAAACACCATATATTTT
CASRGGSGNTIYF
>.|TRBV27|.|TRBJ2-7
TGTGCCAGCAGTTTATCGCGGGGCTACGAGCAGTACTTC
CASSLSRGYEQYF
>.|TRBV19|TRBD1|TRBJ1-5
TGTGCCAGTAGTATACGGGACAGAGATCAGCCCCAGCATTTT
CASSIRDRDQPQHF
>.|TRBV11-2|.|TRBJ1-3
TGTGCCAGCAGCTTAGTGGAGGGGGGGAGCTCTGGAAACACCATATATTTT
CASSLVEGGSSGNTIYF
>.|TRBV6-2/TRBV6-3|.|TRBJ1-5
TGTGCCAGCAGTTACTCATATAGCAATCAGCCCCAGCATTTT
CASSYSYSNQPQHF